The present TCR beta chain was sequenced within a study of blood T cells in healthy people across ages. V was shortened by 3 bases and J by 0 bases, with 12 bases between the two germline ends. The germline V gene encodes CDR1 LNHNV and CDR2 YYDKDF (reference sequence). The CDR3 has 15 amino acids. Study results and caveats: Getting older went along with TCR beta diversity per million T cells dropping roughly linearly.

Alongside a J-beta primer mix, a sample-barcoded 5' primer served in a second PCR lasting about 7 to 11 cycles. One entry per CDR3 protein results from TCRdb running MiXCR on the 5' RACE reads. The data show some 900,000 distinct CDR3 sequences, 45% to 50% seen once. Points on this clonotype: Its antigen is currently unknown.

The specimen sequenced was blood. The receptor's source is a man aged 25-45 years in good health. The rearrangement joins TRBV15 to TRBJ2-7; D not resolved. The CDR3 sequence is CATSREVVGSYEQYF. CDR3 DNA: TGTGCCACCAGCAGGGAAGTGGTGGGCTCCTACGAGCAGTACTTC.